Below, 5 T cell receptor beta chains from the same sample are listed, as sequenced in a study of T cell repertoires in cytomegalovirus infection. What these receptors recognize is not known. TCRdb reprocessed the reads via MiXCR and lists one record per CDR3 protein. The profile covers roughly 200,000 distinct CDR3 sequences, with roughly two fifths appearing a single time and more than 50% taken by the ten largest. This specimen was CD8+ T cells from cultured PBMCs, taken from culture after CMV antigen stimulation. All receptors come from a human donor in good health (CMV status not recorded). Some clones in this sample may be carry-over from other donors' samples.

J is TRBJ1-1 and V is TRBV27, with D possibly matching TRBD1 (5 bases). The ends were cut back, 5 bases at V and 0 bases at J, with 19 bases in the middle. The CDR3 contains 17 residues. Germline values: CDR1 MNHEY, CDR2 SMNVEV (reference sequence). The CDR3 coding sequence is TGTGCCAGCAGTCCATCGGGGACCGGAGGGATGAACACTGAAGCTTTCTTT. It specifies CASSPSGTGGMNTEAFF.

The V call is TRBV10-2, the J call TRBJ2-5, with D perhaps matching TRBD2 (6 bases). CDR3 length: 12 residues. V shed 10 bases and J shed 1 base, with 10 bases lying between them. CDR1 is WSHSY and CDR2 is SAAADI in the germline V gene. The CDR3 DNA is TGCGCCACCCTCGGGGGCCAAGAGACCCAGTACTTC. It encodes CATLGGQETQYF.

The genes are TRBV10-3 and TRBJ2-3, with D possibly being TRBD1 (5 bases). This CDR3 is built from 16 residues. The V gene lost 2 bases and the J gene lost 6 bases, with 18 bases spanning the gap. Germline CDR1 is ENHRY and CDR2 is SYGVKD. The CDR3 DNA reads TGTGCCATCAGTGAGAGGTTAGGGGCTGACGGGGATACGCAGTATTTT. Its protein product is CAISERLGADGDTQYF.

The table lists this clonotype with many counts. The V gene is TRBV5-1, the J gene TRBJ2-1, with D possibly being TRBD1 (6 bases). V lost 1 base and J 2 bases, leaving 10 bases between the germline ends. This CDR3 region has 15 residues. CDR1 is SGHRS, CDR2 YFSETQ, per germline. The CDR3 sequence: CASSLNRDTYNEQFF. As DNA, the CDR3 is TGCGCCAGCAGCTTGAACCGGGACACCTACAATGAGCAGTTCTTC.

Turning to this clonotype: Being one base from a much bigger clone, this may be a read error. The chain carries TRBV7-9 and TRBJ1-1; 7 bases line up with TRBD1. V lost 5 bases, J lost 4 bases, and 10 bases stayed unmatched. The germline gives CDR1 SEHNR, CDR2 FQNEAQ (reference sequence). This CDR3 has 15 residues. DNA of the CDR3: TGTGCCAGCAGCGGACAGGTGGCTGGGGGCACTGAAGCTTTCTTT. Encoded protein: CASSGQVAGGTEAFF.